This record concerns one T cell receptor beta chain sequence. The table came from immunoSEQ multiplex PCR; TCRdb's copy has only in-frame clones and leaves some out. Among around 200,000 clones listed, more than 75% were seen once. This record comes from a study of blood T cell repertoires in COVID-19. This CDR3 has 16 amino acids. The V gene's germline CDR1 is LGHNT and CDR2 FRNRAP. V was clipped by 1 base and J by 6 bases, with 15 bases between them. Sequencing was performed on PBMCs or T cells enriched from blood (not recorded which). The receptor comes from a woman aged 40-49 years with acute COVID-19. The chain is built from TRBV12-5 and TRBJ2-2; TRBD1 is a possible D gene (6 bases). The CDR3 DNA sequence: TGTGCTAGTGGTTTGGCTACCCCAGGGGCCCCCGGGGAGCTGTTTTTT. Amino acids: CASGLATPGAPGELFF.